The next 11 T cell receptor beta chains were all read from a single sample in a study of CD8+ T cells in alopecia areata. cDNA reverse transcribed from extracted RNA served as the sequencing template. TCRdb's table, derived via immunoSEQ multiplex PCR, lists solely in-frame clones and lacks some. The sample has approximately 210,000 clones; 45% to 75% are singletons. Treatment here: oral pan-JAK inhibitor, 5-10 mg twice daily. This material consisted of CD4+ T cells sorted from blood, taken at week 4, from a patient treated with tofacitinib. These receptor sequences come from a human donor with alopecia areata.

This chain joins TRBV6-1 and TRBJ2-7, with D hard to call. CDR1 is MNHNS, CDR2 SASEGT, per germline. V was trimmed by 5 bases and J by 3 bases, leaving 8 bases between them. The CDR3 is 12 amino acids. Here the CDR3 DNA reads TGTGCCAGCAGTTCGGCCGGCTACGAGCAGTACTTC. Translating gives CASSSAGYEQYF.

The rearrangement uses TRBV5-1 and TRBJ1-4, with no clear D. The CDR3 totals 15 residues. Germline values: CDR1 SGHRS, CDR2 YFSETQ. V was clipped by 1 base and J by 4 bases, with 11 bases between them. DNA of the CDR3: TGCGCCAGCAGCTTGACTGGCAGAAGTAATGAAAAACTGTTTTTT. It codes for CASSLTGRSNEKLFF.

CDR3 sequence reads: CASSLSGTPGQQTQYF. The CDR3 DNA is TGTGCCAGCAGCTTATCCGGGACCCCAGGGCAACAGACCCAGTACTTC. The chain is built from TRBV5-4 and TRBJ2-5; either TRBD1 or TRBD2 may fit D (5 bases each). V lost 2 bases to trimming and J lost 6 bases, with 20 bases between them. The germline V gene has CDR1 SGHNT and CDR2 YYREEE (reference sequence). The CDR3 is 16 residues long. Supplemented by reference TRBV5-4 and TRBJ2-5, the full variable domain reads ETGVTQSPTHLIKTRGQQVTLRCSSQSGHNTVSWYQQALGQGPQFIFQYYREEENGRGNFPPRFSGLQFPNYSSELNVNALELDDSALYLCASSLSGTPGQQTQYFGPGTRLLVL.

This clone has more than one count but fewer than ten. The chain recombines TRBV29-1 with TRBJ2-5; 9 bases line up with TRBD2. CDR1 and CDR2 from the germline V gene are SQVTM and ANQGSEA. The ends lost 6 bases at V and 5 bases at J; junction bases unmatched: 13. The CDR3 is made up of 15 amino acids. The CDR3 is CSVGVGSSGGETQYF. The CDR3 nucleotides are TGCAGCGTCGGCGTCGGGAGTAGCGGGGGTGAGACCCAGTACTTC. Based on the CDR3 plus reference TRBV29-1 and TRBJ2-5, the full variable domain is SAVISQKPSRDICQRGTSLTIQCQVDSQVTMMFWYRQQPGQSLTLIATANQGSEATYESGFVIDKFPISRPNLTFSTLTVSNMSPEDSSIYLCSVGVGSSGGETQYFGPGTRLLVL.

The chain uses TRBV6-5 and TRBJ2-5; D is possibly TRBD2 (6 bases). Gene TRBJ2-7 matches the end of the DNA better, so the J call may be wrong. This CDR3 has 15 amino acids. CDR1 is MNHEY, CDR2 SVGAGI, per germline. The CDR3: CASSYSGGIAYEQYF. The CDR3 DNA follows: TGTGCCAGCAGTTACTCGGGGGGAATTGCCTACGAGCAGTACTTC.

The gene calls are TRBV27 and TRBJ1-2; D ambiguous. Germline CDR1 is MNHEY and CDR2 is SMNVEV (reference sequence). V was shortened by 10 bases and J by 1 base, with 13 bases between the two germline ends. The CDR3 has 13 amino acids. CDR3: CATPVGVNYGYTF. The CDR3 DNA reads as TGTGCCACCCCGGTCGGGGTTAACTATGGCTACACCTTC.

This rearrangement joins TRBV27 to TRBJ2-7, with D possibly called TRBD1 or TRBD2 (5 bases each). Germline loops: CDR1 MNHEY, CDR2 SMNVEV (reference sequence). V was shortened by 1 base and J by 5 bases, with 18 bases between the two germline ends. The CDR3 consists of 16 residues. The CDR3 DNA follows: TGTGCCAGCAGTTTATTGCCGGGGCCCAGGGCCCACGAGCAGTACTTC. Amino acid sequence: CASSLLPGPRAHEQYF.

This clone was detected a few times. The V and J genes are TRBV29-1 and TRBJ2-3; D possibly corresponds to TRBD2 (6 bases). This CDR3 is built from 14 residues. Looked up from germline, CDR1 is SQVTM and CDR2 is ANQGSEA. The V and J ends lost 4 bases and 2 bases respectively, with 13 bases between them. CDR3: CSVGSGLYTDTQYF. The CDR3 nucleotides read TGCAGCGTTGGGAGCGGGCTTTACACAGATACGCAGTATTTT.

A single count supports this clone. The chain has TRBV28 and TRBJ2-7; D may be TRBD2 (5 bases). The germline CDR1 and CDR2 sequences are MDHEN and SYDVKM. The CDR3 runs 12 residues. Trimming cost V 8 bases and J 3 bases, with 11 bases left between them. CDR3 nucleotides: TGTGCCAGCGGAGGACGGGTCTACGAGCAGTACTTC. Translating gives CASGGRVYEQYF.

This chain joins TRBV30 and TRBJ1-2; no clear D. Germline assignment: CDR1 GTSNPN and CDR2 SVGIG (reference sequence). The CDR3 totals 13 residues. V was cut by 4 bases and J by 8 bases, with 17 bases left in between. The CDR3 bases are TGTGCCTGGAAGACCCCTGGCCTGGGGGGCTACACCTTC. As protein: CAWKTPGLGGYTF.

V and J are TRBV7-9 and TRBJ2-1; the D gene is possibly TRBD2 (5 bases). V was pared by 4 bases and J by 9 bases, with 16 bases between. Germline lookup yields CDR1 SEHNR and CDR2 FQNEAQ (reference sequence). This CDR3 contains 14 residues. The DNA of the CDR3 is TGTGCCAGCAGCTCCTACGCTTTCCGGGGTGAGCAGTTCTTC. This encodes CASSSYAFRGEQFF.